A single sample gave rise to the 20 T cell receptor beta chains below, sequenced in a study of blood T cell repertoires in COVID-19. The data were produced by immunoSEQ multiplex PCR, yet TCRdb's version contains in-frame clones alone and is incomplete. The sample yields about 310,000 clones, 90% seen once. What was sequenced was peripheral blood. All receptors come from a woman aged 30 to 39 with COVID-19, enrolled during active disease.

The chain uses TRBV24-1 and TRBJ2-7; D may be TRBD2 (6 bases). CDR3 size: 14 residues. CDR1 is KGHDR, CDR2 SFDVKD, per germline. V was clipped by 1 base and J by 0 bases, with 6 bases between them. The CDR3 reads CATSDFGSSYEQYF. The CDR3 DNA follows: TGTGCCACCAGTGATTTCGGGAGCTCCTACGAGCAGTACTTC.

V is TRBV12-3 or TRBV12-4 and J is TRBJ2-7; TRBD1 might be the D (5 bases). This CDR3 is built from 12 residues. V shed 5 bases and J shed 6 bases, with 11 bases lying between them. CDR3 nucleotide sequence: TGTGCCAGCAGTCGAGACAGATCCGAGCAGTACTTC. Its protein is CASSRDRSEQYF.

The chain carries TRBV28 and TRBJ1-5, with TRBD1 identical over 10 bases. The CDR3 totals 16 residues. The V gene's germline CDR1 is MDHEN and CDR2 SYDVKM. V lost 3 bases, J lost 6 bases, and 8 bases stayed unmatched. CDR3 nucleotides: TGTGCCAGCAGTTTTCGCGGGACAGGGGATGCTCAGCCCCAGCATTTT. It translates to CASSFRGTGDAQPQHF.

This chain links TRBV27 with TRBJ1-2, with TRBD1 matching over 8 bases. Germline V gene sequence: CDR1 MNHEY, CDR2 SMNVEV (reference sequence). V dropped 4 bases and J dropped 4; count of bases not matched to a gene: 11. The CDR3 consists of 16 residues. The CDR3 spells CASSSLGAGGAYGYTF. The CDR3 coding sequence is TGTGCCAGCAGTTCACTTGGGGCAGGGGGCGCCTATGGCTACACCTTC.

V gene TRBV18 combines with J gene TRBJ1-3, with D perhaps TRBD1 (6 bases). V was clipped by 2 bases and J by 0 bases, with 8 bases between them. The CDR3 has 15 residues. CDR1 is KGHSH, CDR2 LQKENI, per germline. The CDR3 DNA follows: TGTGCCAGCTCACCAGTGGACAGCTCTGGAAACACCATATATTTT. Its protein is CASSPVDSSGNTIYF.

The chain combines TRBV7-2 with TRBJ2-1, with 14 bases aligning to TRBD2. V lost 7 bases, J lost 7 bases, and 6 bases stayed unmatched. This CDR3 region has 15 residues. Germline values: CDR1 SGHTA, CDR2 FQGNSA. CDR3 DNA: TGTGCCAGCACCTTCAGACTAGCGGGAGGGAATGAGCAGTTCTTC. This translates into CASTFRLAGGNEQFF.

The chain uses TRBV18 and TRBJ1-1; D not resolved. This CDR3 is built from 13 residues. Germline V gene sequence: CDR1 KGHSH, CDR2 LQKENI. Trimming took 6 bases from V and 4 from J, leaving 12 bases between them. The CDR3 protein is CASSPDSLTEAFF. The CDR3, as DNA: TGTGCCAGCTCCCCTGACTCGCTCACTGAAGCTTTCTTT.

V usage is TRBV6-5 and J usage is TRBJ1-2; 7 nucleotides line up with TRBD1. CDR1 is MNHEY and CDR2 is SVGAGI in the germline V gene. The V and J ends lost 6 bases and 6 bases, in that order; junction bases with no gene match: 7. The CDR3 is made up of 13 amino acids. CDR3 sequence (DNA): TGTGCCAGCAGCCCGGGACAGAGGGATGGCTACACCTTC. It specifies CASSPGQRDGYTF.

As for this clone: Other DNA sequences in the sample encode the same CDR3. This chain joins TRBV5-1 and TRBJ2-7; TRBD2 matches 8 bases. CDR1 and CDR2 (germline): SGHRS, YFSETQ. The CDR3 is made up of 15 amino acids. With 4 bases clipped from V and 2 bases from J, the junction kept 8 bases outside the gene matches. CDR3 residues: CASSPGLAGPYEQYF. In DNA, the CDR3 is TGCGCCAGCAGCCCGGGATTAGCGGGACCCTACGAGCAGTACTTC.

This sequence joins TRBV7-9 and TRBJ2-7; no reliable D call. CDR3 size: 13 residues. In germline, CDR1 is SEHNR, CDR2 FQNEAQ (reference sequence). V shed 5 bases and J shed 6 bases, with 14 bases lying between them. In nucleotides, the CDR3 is TGTGCCAGCAGCCCGAATAGCTCCGGCGAGCAGTACTTC. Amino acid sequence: CASSPNSSGEQYF.

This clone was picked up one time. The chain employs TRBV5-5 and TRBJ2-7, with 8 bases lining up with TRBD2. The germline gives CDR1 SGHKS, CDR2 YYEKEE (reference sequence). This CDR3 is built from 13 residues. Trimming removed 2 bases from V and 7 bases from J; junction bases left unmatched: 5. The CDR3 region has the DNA TGTGCCAGCAGCTTAGCGGGGGTAGGGGAGCAGTACTTC. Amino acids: CASSLAGVGEQYF. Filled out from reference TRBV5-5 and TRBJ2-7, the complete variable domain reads DAGVTQSPTHLIKTRGQQVTLRCSPISGHKSVSWYQQVLGQGPQFIFQYYEKEERGRGNFPDRFSARQFPNYSSELNVNALLLGDSALYLCASSLAGVGEQYFGPGTRLTVT.

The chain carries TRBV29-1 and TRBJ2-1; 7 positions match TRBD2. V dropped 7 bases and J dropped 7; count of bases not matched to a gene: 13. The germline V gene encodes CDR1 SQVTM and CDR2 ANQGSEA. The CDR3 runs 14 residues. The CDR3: CSGYPSGTENEQFF. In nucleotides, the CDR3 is TGCAGCGGCTACCCCAGCGGGACTGAGAATGAGCAGTTCTTC.

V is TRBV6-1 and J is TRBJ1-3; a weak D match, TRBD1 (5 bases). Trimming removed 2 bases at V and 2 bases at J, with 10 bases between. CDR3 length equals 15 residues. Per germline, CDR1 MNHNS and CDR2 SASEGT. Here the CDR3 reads CASSEQKGAGNTIYF. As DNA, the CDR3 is TGTGCCAGCAGTGAACAAAAAGGGGCTGGAAACACCATATATTTT.

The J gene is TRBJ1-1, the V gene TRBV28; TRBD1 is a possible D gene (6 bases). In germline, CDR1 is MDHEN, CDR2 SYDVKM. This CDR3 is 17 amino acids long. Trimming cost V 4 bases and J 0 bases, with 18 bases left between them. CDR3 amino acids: CASSSNLARGMNTEAFF. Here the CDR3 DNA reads TGTGCCAGCAGTTCCAACTTGGCCAGGGGCATGAACACTGAAGCTTTCTTT.

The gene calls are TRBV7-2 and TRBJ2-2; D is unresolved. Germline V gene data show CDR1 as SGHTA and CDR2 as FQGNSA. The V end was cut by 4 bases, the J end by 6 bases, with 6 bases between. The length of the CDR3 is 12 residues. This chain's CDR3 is CASSSLPGELFF. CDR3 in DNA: TGTGCCAGCAGCTCCCTACCCGGGGAGCTGTTTTTT.

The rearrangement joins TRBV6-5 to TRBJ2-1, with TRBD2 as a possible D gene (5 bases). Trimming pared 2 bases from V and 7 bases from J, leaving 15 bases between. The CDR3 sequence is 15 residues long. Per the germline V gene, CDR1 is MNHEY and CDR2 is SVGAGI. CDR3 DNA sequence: TGTGCCAGCAGTTACGACGGACTGCTGGGGAATGAGCAGTTCTTC. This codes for CASSYDGLLGNEQFF.

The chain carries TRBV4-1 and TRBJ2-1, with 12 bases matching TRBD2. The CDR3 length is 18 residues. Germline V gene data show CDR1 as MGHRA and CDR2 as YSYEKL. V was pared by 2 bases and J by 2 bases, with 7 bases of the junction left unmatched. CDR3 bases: TGCGCCAGCAGCCAACCGGGACTAGCGGGCACTGCCTACAATGAGCAGTTCTTC. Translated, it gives CASSQPGLAGTAYNEQFF.

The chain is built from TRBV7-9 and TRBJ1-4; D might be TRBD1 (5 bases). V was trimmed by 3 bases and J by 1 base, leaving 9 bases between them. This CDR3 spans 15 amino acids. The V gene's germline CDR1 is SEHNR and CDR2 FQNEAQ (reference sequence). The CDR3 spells CASSFGGVTNEKLFF. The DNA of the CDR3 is TGTGCCAGCAGCTTCGGGGGGGTAACTAATGAAAAACTGTTTTTT.

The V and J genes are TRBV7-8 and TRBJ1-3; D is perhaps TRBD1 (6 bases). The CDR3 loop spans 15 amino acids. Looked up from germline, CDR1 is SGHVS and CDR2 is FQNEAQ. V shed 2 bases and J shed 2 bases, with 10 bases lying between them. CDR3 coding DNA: TGTGCCAGCAGCTTATTCCGACAGGCTGGAAACACCATATATTTT. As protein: CASSLFRQAGNTIYF.

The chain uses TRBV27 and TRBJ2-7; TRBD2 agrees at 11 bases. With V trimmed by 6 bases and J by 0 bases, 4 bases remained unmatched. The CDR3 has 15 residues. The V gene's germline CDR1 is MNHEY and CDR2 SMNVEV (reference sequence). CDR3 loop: CASRLTSGSSYEQYF. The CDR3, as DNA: TGTGCCAGCAGGCTCACTAGCGGGAGCTCCTACGAGCAGTACTTC.